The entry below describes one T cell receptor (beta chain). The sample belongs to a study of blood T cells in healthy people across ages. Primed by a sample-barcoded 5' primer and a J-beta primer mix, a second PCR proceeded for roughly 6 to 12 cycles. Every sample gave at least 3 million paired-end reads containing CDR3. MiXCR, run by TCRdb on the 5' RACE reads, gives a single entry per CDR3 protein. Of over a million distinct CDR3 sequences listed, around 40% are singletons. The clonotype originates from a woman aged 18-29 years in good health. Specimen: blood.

The CDR3 sequence is CSASRLATSTDTQYF. The CDR3 nucleotides read TGCAGTGCTAGCCGACTAGCGACGAGCACAGATACGCAGTATTTT. The chain employs TRBV20-1 and TRBJ2-3; 8 bases fit TRBD2. V lost 3 bases, J lost 0 bases, and 5 bases stayed unmatched. CDR3 length: 15 amino acids. Germline V gene lookup returns CDR1 DFQATT and CDR2 SNEGSKA (reference sequence).